This T cell receptor (beta chain) was identified during a study of blood T cell repertoires in COVID-19. Study as a whole: The United States, Italy and Spain were the sources of the acute and convalescent COVID-19 samples. The cDNA or gDNA used as material had been derived from T cells, B-cell-depleted T cells, or PBMCs.

Original processing methods: Estimated nucleated cell counts came from reference gene primer amplification. Sequencing used immunoSEQ multiplex PCR; TCRdb keeps in-frame clones, though not all of them. D and trimming were read from the DNA, whereas the V and J calls and clone size are those reported in that table. The data hold about 130,000 clones, with over 75% observed a single time. This CDR3 comprises 14 residues. Trimming took 6 bases from V and 5 from J; bases not matched to a gene: 11. Per germline, CDR1 DFQATT and CDR2 SNEGSKA (reference sequence). Sequencing input: peripheral blood. The sequence came from a man aged 60-69 years with acute or convalescent COVID-19. The chain combines TRBV20-1 with TRBJ2-5, with 8 bases matching TRBD2. The CDR3 coding sequence is TGCAGTGCAAGTTCGGACGGGAGGGCGGAGACCCAGTACTTC. It encodes CSASSDGRAETQYF.